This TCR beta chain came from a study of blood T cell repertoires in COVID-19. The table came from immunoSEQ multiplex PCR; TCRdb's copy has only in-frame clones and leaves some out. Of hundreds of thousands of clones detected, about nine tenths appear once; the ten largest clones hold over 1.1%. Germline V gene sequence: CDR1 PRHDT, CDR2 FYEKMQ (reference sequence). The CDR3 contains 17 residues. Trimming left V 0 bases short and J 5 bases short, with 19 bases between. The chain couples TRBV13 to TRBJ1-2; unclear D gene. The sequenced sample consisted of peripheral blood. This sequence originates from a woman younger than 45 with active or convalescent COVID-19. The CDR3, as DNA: TGTGCCAGCAGCTTAGGGACCGGGAAATTCTTCCGGTATGGCTACACCTTC. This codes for CASSLGTGKFFRYGYTF.